This TCR beta chain appears in the sequencing data of a study of memory CD4+ T cells and cytomegalovirus serostatus. Study background: Donors were healthy Belgian adults, 10 or so CMV seropositive and roughly 25 seronegative. Whole-study results and caveats: Suggested: most of the CMV-linked TCR signature lies in CD4+ memory cells.

The sort gate was single viable CD3+CD4+CD8-CD45RO+ cells for memory CD4+ T cells. Serum IgG to CMV pp150, pp28, p38 and p52 defined serostatus. This clone showed up just a few times. Antigen: not known. Per the authors' pipeline: After removing out-of-frame reads, around 2,000,000 distinct TCRbeta sequences remained. The table came from immunoSEQ multiplex PCR; TCRdb's copy has only in-frame clones and leaves some out. V and J calls and clone size are given by that table; D and trimming were obtained from the DNA. The sample consists of around 44,000 clones, less than 80% of them appearing once. The CDR3 runs to 14 residues. V lost 7 bases, J lost 0 bases, and 9 bases lay in between. Germline loops: CDR1 SGHTA, CDR2 FQGNSA.

This receptor was taken from an adult in good health and CMV-seronegative. Sequencing was carried out using memory CD4+ T cells from blood. The chain couples TRBV7-2 to TRBJ1-4; D is unclear. The CDR3: CASTTGSTNEKLFF. CDR3 sequence (DNA): TGTGCCAGCACCACCGGATCAACTAATGAAAAACTGTTTTTT.